A selection of T cell receptor beta chains follows, all from one sample in a study of shared clonotypes between healthy human individuals. Profiled with immunoSEQ multiplex PCR; TCRdb holds only in-frame clones, not every one. The repertoire holds about 1,500,000 clones, with about 96% as singletons. Material for sequencing was naive CD4+ T cells sorted from blood. The receptors were sampled from a man under 40 in good health. Each CDR3 is given with its conserved first and last residue. The D gene is left open where the match is weak. Only some rows state a clone size, as once, few, many or a class for expanded clones.

j_call v_call clone_size d_call cdr3_nt cdr3_aa
TRBJ2-3 TRBV5-1 NA NA TGCGCCAGCAGCTTGACCAGGTCCACTTCCACAGATACGCAGTATTTT CASSLTRSTSTDTQYF
TRBJ2-7 TRBV18 NA NA TGTGCCAGCTCAACTGCAGGGGTTCGATACTACGAGCAGTACTTC CASSTAGVRYYEQYF
TRBJ1-2 TRBV7-9 NA TRBD1 TGTGCCAGCAGCACAAGACCGGGACAGGGAGGAAATGGCTACACCTTC CASSTRPGQGGNGYTF
TRBJ1-5 TRBV7-2 once NA TGTGCCAGCAGCTTACGGGGGAGCAATCAGCCCCAGCATTTT CASSLRGSNQPQHF
TRBJ1-5 TRBV4-3 NA NA TGCGCCAGCAGCCAAGATGAGAGGATCAATCAGCCCCAGCATTTT CASSQDERINQPQHF
TRBJ2-3 TRBV6-1 NA NA TGTGCCCTCGGGTCACTTAGCACAGATACGCAGTATTTT CALGSLSTDTQYF
TRBJ2-1 TRBV6-5 NA TRBD1 TGTGCCAGCAGTTTGACAGGGTCCTACAATGAGCAGTTCTTC CASSLTGSYNEQFF
TRBJ2-7 TRBV2 NA TRBD2 TGTGCCAGCAGTCCAGGGACTAGCGGGCTCCACGAGCAGTACTTC CASSPGTSGLHEQYF
TRBJ2-1 TRBV7-2 NA TRBD2 TGTGCCAGCAGCCCCCGACTAGCGGGAGCCAATGAGCAGTTCTTC CASSPRLAGANEQFF
TRBJ2-2 TRBV7-9 once NA TGTGCCAGCAGCCACGGTCGTACCGGGGAGCTGTTTTTT CASSHGRTGELFF
TRBJ2-7 TRBV10-3 NA TRBD2 TGTGCCATCAGTGTGGGGAGGGGTAGCGGGAGCTACGAGCAGTACTTC CAISVGRGSGSYEQYF
TRBJ2-7 TRBV6-5 NA NA TGTGCCAGCAGTTACGTTGCAGGTGTATCCTACGAGCAGTACTTC CASSYVAGVSYEQYF
TRBJ2-1 TRBV9 NA TRBD2 TGTGCCAGCAGCGTGCAGAGGGAGGGCTACAATGAGCAGTTCTTC CASSVQREGYNEQFF
TRBJ1-2 TRBV30 NA NA TGTGCCTGGAGTGCCCCCCCGGGGGTTATCGACTATGGCTACACCTTC CAWSAPPGVIDYGYTF
TRBJ2-7 TRBV9 NA TRBD2 TGTGCCAGCAGCCCGGTGGGGACTAGCTACGAGCAGTACTTC CASSPVGTSYEQYF
TRBJ2-3 TRBV27 NA TRBD2 TGTGCCAGCAGTACGGGACTAGCGGACACAGATACGCAGTATTTT CASSTGLADTDTQYF
TRBJ2-7 TRBV11-2 NA TRBD1 TGTGCCAGCAGCTTAGCTCCCCCCGGGACAGGGACAAACTACGAGCAGTACTTC CASSLAPPGTGTNYEQYF
TRBJ2-2 TRBV7-2 NA NA TGTGCCAGCAGCTTATACTATGGCTTCGGCGCGAACACCGGGGAGCTGTTTTTT CASSLYYGFGANTGELFF
TRBJ1-3 TRBV15 NA NA TGTGCCACCAGCAGAGATTGGCAGTCCTCTGGAAACACCATATATTTT CATSRDWQSSGNTIYF
TRBJ2-1 TRBV29-1 NA NA TGCAGCGTCGAGGGGAGTGTTGAGCAGTTCTTC CSVEGSVEQFF
TRBJ2-1 TRBV7-3 once TRBD2 TGTGCCAGCAGCCCTCAACTAGCGGGACCTAACAATGAGCAGTTCTTC CASSPQLAGPNNEQFF
TRBJ1-2 TRBV18 NA NA TGTGCCAGCTCAGCAGACAACTATGGCTACACCTTC CASSADNYGYTF
TRBJ2-7 TRBV28 NA NA TGTGCCAGCAGTGACCGGACCGGGGCCTACGAGCAGTACTTC CASSDRTGAYEQYF
TRBJ2-2 TRBV19 NA TRBD1 TGTGCCAGTAGGCCACAGGGGCAGACGAACACCGGGGAGCTGTTTTTT CASRPQGQTNTGELFF
TRBJ2-5 TRBV6-1 once NA TGTGCCAGCAGAGGGACCATCCTGGAGACCCAGTACTTC CASRGTILETQYF
TRBJ2-3 TRBV5-8 NA TRBD2 TGTGCCAGCAGCTTGGAGGGGCGGGGGTCAGATACGCAGTATTTT CASSLEGRGSDTQYF
TRBJ1-5 TRBV9 once NA TGTGCCAGCAGCGCATCAGGGAATCAGCCCCAGCATTTT CASSASGNQPQHF
TRBJ1-5 TRBV6-1 NA TRBD1 TGTGCCAGCAGTGAATCGCTTCAGGGGGTTGGGTCCCAGCATTTT CASSESLQGVGSQHF
TRBJ2-1 TRBV7-3 NA NA TGTGCCAGCAGCTTGGCACAGGGCTATGAGCAGTTCTTC CASSLAQGYEQFF
TRBJ2-5 TRBV18 NA TRBD2 TGTGCCAGCTCGTCTAGCGGGAGGGGCCAAGAGACCCAGTACTTC CASSSSGRGQETQYF
TRBJ2-1 TRBV27 NA NA TGTGCCAGCAGTTTCGGTCGGAACATCTACAATGAGCAGTTCTTC CASSFGRNIYNEQFF
TRBJ2-7 TRBV5-1 once TRBD2 TGCGCCAGCAGCATACCGGGACTAGCGGGCTCCTACGAGCAGTACTTC CASSIPGLAGSYEQYF
TRBJ1-5 TRBV2 NA NA TGTGCCAGCAGTGAGACGGACTGGCCCCAGCATTTT CASSETDWPQHF
TRBJ2-7 TRBV7-9 NA TRBD2 TGTGCCAGCACCCGGGGGGGCGGACTCAATTCCGAGCAGTACTTC CASTRGGGLNSEQYF
TRBJ2-1 TRBV7-2 NA NA TGTGCCAGCAGCACAGCCTTAGCGTTCCACAATGAGCAGTTCTTC CASSTALAFHNEQFF
TRBJ2-2 TRBV7-6 NA TRBD2 TGTGCCAGCAGCCTGGGACTAGCGGATATCACCGGGGAGCTGTTTTTT CASSLGLADITGELFF
TRBJ1-4 TRBV30 NA NA TGTGCCTGGAGTCGGCCGGGTTGGGTCAATGAAAAACTGTTTTTT CAWSRPGWVNEKLFF
TRBJ2-5 TRBV20-1 NA NA TGCAGTGCCCAAGCGGGAGAGACCCAGTACTTC CSAQAGETQYF
TRBJ2-3 TRBV5-4 NA NA TGTGCCAGCAGCCCACAAGGGAGCATTCCAGATACGCAGTATTTT CASSPQGSIPDTQYF
TRBJ2-1 TRBV9 NA TRBD2 TGTGCCAGCAGCGTAGCGGGACTAGTCTTGAATGAGCAGTTCTTC CASSVAGLVLNEQFF
TRBJ2-4 TRBV7-9 NA NA TGTGCCAGCAGCCTAAGAGAGCTAGCCAAAAACATTCAGTACTTC CASSLRELAKNIQYF
TRBJ2-1 TRBV5-1 NA NA TGCGCCAGCAGCTTGGGCCCAGCGGCCTACAATGAGCAGTTCTTC CASSLGPAAYNEQFF